Shown below are 5 T cell receptor beta chains from a single sample sequenced in a study of OX40 agonist ivuxolimab in advanced cancers. The method was immunoSEQ multiplex PCR; TCRdb's version includes in-frame clones alone and lacks a portion of them. Here the sample spans under 20,000 clones, around three quarters being singletons. The sequencing here drew on CD4+ or CD8+ T cells sorted from blood, taken in a trial of the OX40 agonist ivuxolimab. These receptors all stem from an adult with an advanced solid tumor such as melanoma, head and neck, liver or kidney cancer.

The CDR3 loop reads CATSRDDGHNEQFF. As DNA, the CDR3 is TGTGCCACCTCTAGGGACGATGGCCACAATGAGCAGTTCTTC. The gene calls are TRBV19 and TRBJ2-1; D tentatively fits TRBD1 or TRBD2 (5 bases each). This CDR3 comprises 14 residues. Germline V gene lookup returns CDR1 LNHDA and CDR2 SQIVND (reference sequence). The germline V and J ends were trimmed by 10 bases and 5 bases, with 18 bases remaining between them.

The chain has TRBV13 and TRBJ1-1, with D uncertain. V was trimmed by 5 bases and J by 9 bases, leaving 13 bases between them. This CDR3 has 12 amino acids. The germline V gene has CDR1 PRHDT and CDR2 FYEKMQ (reference sequence). This CDR3 is CASSPFGQKAFF. The CDR3 coding sequence is TGTGCCAGCAGCCCATTCGGGCAGAAAGCTTTCTTT.

The gene calls are TRBV29-1 and TRBJ1-2, with 9 bases that match TRBD1. Unmatched junction bases numbered 2, after V lost 4 bases and J lost 2 bases. Germline CDR1 is SQVTM and CDR2 is ANQGSEA. CDR3 length equals 13 residues. CDR3 residues: CSVGGQGNYGYTF. CDR3 sequence (DNA): TGCAGCGTTGGAGGACAGGGGAACTATGGCTACACCTTC.

This clone was seen just once. This sequence joins TRBV6-5 and TRBJ2-5; D is unresolved. CDR3 length equals 14 residues. Germline loops: CDR1 MNHEY, CDR2 SVGAGI. The ends were cut back, 0 bases at V and 6 bases at J, with 11 bases in the middle. The CDR3 loop reads CASSYSERMQTQYF. CDR3 nucleotides: TGTGCCAGCAGTTACTCGGAACGGATGCAGACCCAGTACTTC.

The chain recombines TRBV2 with TRBJ2-7; 9 nucleotides align to TRBD1. J gave up 5 bases and V 2 bases, and 10 bases lay outside the gene matches. The CDR3 extends over 16 amino acids. The germline gives CDR1 SNHLY, CDR2 FYNNEI. The CDR3 is CASSERGDRVGHEQYF. DNA of the CDR3: TGTGCCAGCAGTGAAAGAGGGGACAGGGTGGGGCACGAGCAGTACTTC.